The rows below give T cell receptor beta chains drawn from one sample of a study of Ad26.COV2.S vaccination and SARS-CoV-2 variants. Produced via immunoSEQ multiplex PCR; TCRdb's table is partial and in-frame only. The sample includes about 350,000 clones, 80% to 90% of them seen just once. The source material was peripheral blood, sampled in a trial of Ad26.COV2.S vaccine versus placebo. These receptors all stem from a person aged 18-65 years who received the Ad26.COV2.S COVID-19 vaccine or a placebo. Both conserved end residues are part of each CDR3. The order of the fields is D gene, J gene, V gene, clone size, CDR3 DNA, CDR3 protein. The D gene is left open where the match is weak. Not every row has a clone size; where given, it reads once, few, many or a size class.

d_call: TRBD1
j_call: TRBJ2-7
v_call: TRBV18
clone_size: -
cdr3_nt: TGTGCCAGCTCGCAAGCCCGGGACAGGGGCTACGAGCAGTACTTC
cdr3_aa: CASSQARDRGYEQYF

d_call: -
j_call: TRBJ1-2
v_call: TRBV2
clone_size: -
cdr3_nt: TGTGCCAGCAGTGGTTGGGCTCCTGGTGTTGGCTACACCTTC
cdr3_aa: CASSGWAPGVGYTF

d_call: -
j_call: TRBJ1-3
v_call: TRBV4-3
clone_size: -
cdr3_nt: TGCGCCAGCAGCCAAGGGGGCCGGGCTGGAAACACCATATATTTT
cdr3_aa: CASSQGGRAGNTIYF

d_call: -
j_call: TRBJ2-2
v_call: TRBV6-6
clone_size: -
cdr3_nt: TGTGCCAGCAGTTACTCGATCGGGGAGCTGTTTTTT
cdr3_aa: CASSYSIGELFF

d_call: -
j_call: TRBJ2-5
v_call: TRBV15
clone_size: -
cdr3_nt: TGTGCCACCAGCAGAGAAATTGGGGCAGGGGTCTTCCAAGAGACCCAGTACTTC
cdr3_aa: CATSREIGAGVFQETQYF

d_call: TRBD1
j_call: TRBJ2-7
v_call: TRBV11-2
clone_size: -
cdr3_nt: TGTGCCAGCAGCTTATCTACAGGGGAATTCTACGAGCAGTACTTC
cdr3_aa: CASSLSTGEFYEQYF

d_call: -
j_call: TRBJ2-4
v_call: TRBV10-3
clone_size: -
cdr3_nt: TGTGCCACCTCTCCGGCAGAGATAGCCAAAAACATTCAGTACTTC
cdr3_aa: CATSPAEIAKNIQYF

d_call: -
j_call: TRBJ2-1
v_call: TRBV27
clone_size: -
cdr3_nt: TGTGCCAGCAGTTCTCCGGGGCAGGTGTACAATGAGCAGTTCTTC
cdr3_aa: CASSSPGQVYNEQFF

d_call: TRBD2
j_call: TRBJ2-3
v_call: TRBV7-2
clone_size: -
cdr3_nt: TGTGCCAGCAGCCTCAGGACTAGCGGGGTAGCGGATACGCAGTATTTT
cdr3_aa: CASSLRTSGVADTQYF

d_call: -
j_call: TRBJ2-2
v_call: TRBV5-1
clone_size: -
cdr3_nt: TGCGCCAGCACTCCTACCCCTAACACCGGGGAGCTGTTTTTT
cdr3_aa: CASTPTPNTGELFF

d_call: -
j_call: TRBJ2-7
v_call: TRBV5-5
clone_size: few
cdr3_nt: TGTGCCAGCAGCCCGAGCCCGGGATTAAGGGAGCAGTACTTC
cdr3_aa: CASSPSPGLREQYF

d_call: -
j_call: TRBJ2-7
v_call: TRBV7-6
clone_size: -
cdr3_nt: TGTGCCAGCAGCTTCAGAGACAAGTCCTACGAGCAGTACTTC
cdr3_aa: CASSFRDKSYEQYF

d_call: TRBD1
j_call: TRBJ1-5
v_call: TRBV28
clone_size: -
cdr3_nt: TGTGCCAGCAGTTTAATACAGGGGAGCAATCAGCCCCAGCATTTT
cdr3_aa: CASSLIQGSNQPQHF

d_call: -
j_call: TRBJ1-5
v_call: TRBV6-1
clone_size: -
cdr3_nt: TGTGCCAGCAGTGAGGTGGGTAGCAATCAGCCCCAGCATTTT
cdr3_aa: CASSEVGSNQPQHF

d_call: -
j_call: TRBJ2-6
v_call: TRBV27
clone_size: -
cdr3_nt: TGTGCCAGCAGTTCCATACAGGGACCTGGGGCCAACGTCCTGACTTTC
cdr3_aa: CASSSIQGPGANVLTF

d_call: TRBD1
j_call: TRBJ2-6
v_call: TRBV5-1
clone_size: few
cdr3_nt: TGCGCCAGCAGCCAGACTCCGACAGGGTTCCAATCTTCTGGGGCCAACGTCCTGACTTTC
cdr3_aa: CASSQTPTGFQSSGANVLTF

d_call: -
j_call: TRBJ2-2
v_call: TRBV5-1
clone_size: -
cdr3_nt: TGCGCCAGCAGAGTGTCGCCCGGGGAGCTGTTTTTT
cdr3_aa: CASRVSPGELFF

d_call: TRBD1
j_call: TRBJ1-2
v_call: TRBV5-4
clone_size: -
cdr3_nt: TGTGCCAGCAGCCACCGGGACAGAGATTCCTATGGCTACACCTTC
cdr3_aa: CASSHRDRDSYGYTF

d_call: -
j_call: TRBJ1-5
v_call: TRBV19
clone_size: -
cdr3_nt: TGTGCCAGTAGTATAGGTGCCCAGCCCCAGCATTTT
cdr3_aa: CASSIGAQPQHF

d_call: -
j_call: TRBJ1-2
v_call: TRBV4-3
clone_size: -
cdr3_nt: TGCGCCAGCAGCCATGCAATACAGGGTGTTTCTGGCTACACCTTC
cdr3_aa: CASSHAIQGVSGYTF

d_call: TRBD1
j_call: TRBJ1-6
v_call: TRBV7-2
clone_size: -
cdr3_nt: TGTGCCAGCAGCTTAGGACAGGGCCATAATTCACCCCTCCACTTT
cdr3_aa: CASSLGQGHNSPLHF

d_call: -
j_call: TRBJ2-5
v_call: TRBV15
clone_size: few
cdr3_nt: TGTGCCACCAGCAGAGCAAAAGGGGTTCAAGAGACCCAGTACTTC
cdr3_aa: CATSRAKGVQETQYF

d_call: -
j_call: TRBJ1-3
v_call: TRBV5-1
clone_size: once
cdr3_nt: TGCGCCAGCAGCTCGGACAACTACTCTGGAAACACCATATATTTT
cdr3_aa: CASSSDNYSGNTIYF

d_call: TRBD1
j_call: TRBJ2-7
v_call: TRBV5-1
clone_size: -
cdr3_nt: TGCGCCAGCAGCTTGACTGGACAGGGAGTATACGAGCAGTACTTC
cdr3_aa: CASSLTGQGVYEQYF

d_call: -
j_call: TRBJ1-3
v_call: TRBV28
clone_size: -
cdr3_nt: TGTGCCAGCAGGGGGGAGGGACCCTCTGGAAACACCATATATTTT
cdr3_aa: CASRGEGPSGNTIYF

d_call: -
j_call: TRBJ2-1
v_call: TRBV7-9
clone_size: -
cdr3_nt: TGTGCCAGCAGCTTAGCGGGGGGGACAAAGCAGTTCTTC
cdr3_aa: CASSLAGGTKQFF

d_call: TRBD2
j_call: TRBJ2-2
v_call: TRBV4-3
clone_size: -
cdr3_nt: TGCGCCAGCAGCCAGGGAATAGCGGGAGCGATGGACACCGGGGAGCTGTTTTTT
cdr3_aa: CASSQGIAGAMDTGELFF

d_call: -
j_call: TRBJ2-2
v_call: TRBV29-1
clone_size: -
cdr3_nt: TGCAGCGTTGAGGGAGCCGGGGAGCTGTTTTTT
cdr3_aa: CSVEGAGELFF

d_call: -
j_call: TRBJ1-5
v_call: TRBV15
clone_size: -
cdr3_nt: TGTGCCACCAGCAGAGGTGTTGAGGGCAATCAGCCCCAGCATTTT
cdr3_aa: CATSRGVEGNQPQHF

d_call: TRBD1
j_call: TRBJ2-7
v_call: TRBV6-5
clone_size: -
cdr3_nt: TGTGCCAGCAGCAAAAGACAGGGGGATGTCGAGCAGTACTTC
cdr3_aa: CASSKRQGDVEQYF

d_call: -
j_call: TRBJ1-6
v_call: TRBV2
clone_size: -
cdr3_nt: TGTGCCAGCAGTGAGGGGAGACCCCTCCACTTT
cdr3_aa: CASSEGRPLHF

d_call: -
j_call: TRBJ1-4
v_call: TRBV28
clone_size: -
cdr3_nt: TGTGCCAGCGGAGGGCCCGGGGGAAATGAAAAACTGTTTTTT
cdr3_aa: CASGGPGGNEKLFF

d_call: TRBD1
j_call: TRBJ1-2
v_call: TRBV28
clone_size: -
cdr3_nt: TGTGCCAGCAGTTTATTAGGCCGGCAGGGGGCTGGTGGCTACACCTTC
cdr3_aa: CASSLLGRQGAGGYTF

d_call: -
j_call: TRBJ1-5
v_call: TRBV18
clone_size: -
cdr3_nt: TGTGCCAGCTCACCGACACTGAATCAGCCCCAGCATTTT
cdr3_aa: CASSPTLNQPQHF

d_call: -
j_call: TRBJ1-2
v_call: TRBV5-6
clone_size: -
cdr3_nt: TGTGCCAGCAGCGATGACAGCACCTATGGCTACACCTTC
cdr3_aa: CASSDDSTYGYTF

d_call: TRBD2
j_call: TRBJ2-5
v_call: TRBV19
clone_size: few
cdr3_nt: TGTGCCAGTAGTCTTCCGGGACATCCGGGACTAGTTGGCGGGACCCAGTACTTC
cdr3_aa: CASSLPGHPGLVGGTQYF

d_call: TRBD1
j_call: TRBJ1-1
v_call: TRBV7-2
clone_size: -
cdr3_nt: TGTGCCAGCAGTTACAGGGGCTGGGGCACTGAAGCTTTCTTT
cdr3_aa: CASSYRGWGTEAFF

d_call: TRBD1
j_call: TRBJ1-5
v_call: TRBV5-8
clone_size: -
cdr3_nt: TGTGCCAGCAGCGTGGGACAGACTTTCAATCAGCCCCAGCATTTT
cdr3_aa: CASSVGQTFNQPQHF

d_call: -
j_call: TRBJ1-1
v_call: TRBV5-6
clone_size: -
cdr3_nt: TGTGCCAGCAGTTCTCGGACGGAGAACACTGAAGCTTTCTTT
cdr3_aa: CASSSRTENTEAFF

d_call: -
j_call: TRBJ1-1
v_call: TRBV2
clone_size: few
cdr3_nt: TGTGCCAGCAGTGACGACAGCTACACTGAAGCTTTCTTT
cdr3_aa: CASSDDSYTEAFF

d_call: TRBD2
j_call: TRBJ2-5
v_call: TRBV7-2
clone_size: -
cdr3_nt: TGTGCCAGCAGCTTATTCCCTACTAGCGGGAGTAATACCCAGTACTTC
cdr3_aa: CASSLFPTSGSNTQYF

d_call: -
j_call: TRBJ2-5
v_call: TRBV6-5
clone_size: once
cdr3_nt: TGTGCCAGCAGTTACTCCTCGCCGGGACAACAAGAGACCCAGTACTTC
cdr3_aa: CASSYSSPGQQETQYF